The T cell receptor (beta chain) described here comes from a study of shared clonotypes between healthy human individuals. Study observations and caveats: A few donors had roughly 5% of their naive CD4 clonotypes in common.

This CDR3 spans 15 amino acids. The germline V gene encodes CDR1 LNHDA and CDR2 SQIVND (reference sequence). V was cut by 0 bases and J by 7 bases, with 13 bases left in between. The naive CD8 population came from CD45RO-negative cells selected for CCR7, without terminally differentiated effector memory CD45RA+ cells. Produced via immunoSEQ multiplex PCR; TCRdb's table is partial and in-frame only. Here the sample spans about 2 million clones, about 95% being singletons. With respect to this clone: Its target is unknown.

This rearrangement joins TRBV19 to TRBJ1-5, with D perhaps matching TRBD1 (5 bases). The material sequenced was naive CD8+ T cells sorted from blood. The TCR sequence derives from a young man in good health. The DNA of the CDR3 is TGTGCCAGTAGTATAGATCTTGGGGGGGTCCAGCCCCAGCATTTT. Protein: CASSIDLGGVQPQHF.